This T cell receptor (beta chain) stems from a study of cytomegalovirus exposure and HLA in healthy donors. The V gene's germline CDR1 is MNHNY and CDR2 SVGAGI (reference sequence). The CDR3 is 12 amino acids. Trimming pared 4 bases from V and 6 bases from J, leaving 7 bases between. 60 Vbeta and 13 Jbeta primers were used in PCR. Only in-frame clones appear in the TCRdb table, and some are missing; sequencing was by immunoSEQ multiplex PCR. The table records 170,000 or so clones, approximately 80% of them present only once. Sequenced: PBMCs. The clonotype was recovered from a male donor in good health and CMV-seropositive. The chain combines TRBV6-6 with TRBJ1-5; no definite D call. The CDR3 reads CASSSPGQPQHF. The DNA of the CDR3 is TGTGCCAGCAGTTCTCCGGGTCAGCCCCAGCATTTT.